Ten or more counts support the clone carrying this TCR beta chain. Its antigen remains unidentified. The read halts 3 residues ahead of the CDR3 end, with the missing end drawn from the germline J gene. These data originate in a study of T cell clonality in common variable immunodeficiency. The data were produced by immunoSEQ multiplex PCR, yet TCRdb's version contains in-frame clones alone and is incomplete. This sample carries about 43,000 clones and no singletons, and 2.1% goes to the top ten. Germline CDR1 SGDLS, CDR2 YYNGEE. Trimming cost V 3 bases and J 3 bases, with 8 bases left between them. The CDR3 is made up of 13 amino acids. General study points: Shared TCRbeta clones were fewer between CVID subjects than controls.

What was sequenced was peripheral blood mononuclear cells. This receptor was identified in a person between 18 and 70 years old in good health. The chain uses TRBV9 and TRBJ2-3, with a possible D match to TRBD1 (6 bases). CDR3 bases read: TGTGCCAGCAGCGAGCAGGGGACAGATACG. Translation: CASSEQGTDT. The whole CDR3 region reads CASSEQGTDTQYF.